Shown below are 3 T cell receptor beta chains from a single sample sequenced in a study of CXCR3-negative and CXCR3-positive naive CD8 T cells. Findings and caveats of the study: Hydrophobicity was higher for TRB CDR3s found in CXCR3-positive naive cells than in CXCR3-negative naive cells.

The study made its TRB cDNA libraries by 5' RACE, adding UMI labels. TCRdb re-called the 5' RACE reads and shows each CDR3 protein once, DNA omitted. This sample's clone table lists more than 80,000 distinct CDR3 sequences. Their antigen targets remain unknown. The sequenced material came from naive CXCR3+ CD8+ T cells from blood. Subset: CD45RO-CCR7+CD27+CD95- naive CD8+ T cells expressing CXCR3 (TNR3+). These receptor sequences come from a human donor in good health. Some clones in this sample may be carry-over from other donors' samples.

The chain uses TRBV6-5 and TRBJ2-2; TCRdb's D call of TRBD2 is untestable without DNA. The CDR3 has 16 residues. Germline assignment: CDR1 MNHEY and CDR2 SVGAGI. The CDR3 sequence: CASRKLAGGGTGELFF.

CDR3 amino acids: CASSLAGTNTEAFF. This chain connects TRBV7-6 to TRBJ1-1; TCRdb names TRBD1, which stays unverified in the absence of DNA. Germline values: CDR1 SGHVS, CDR2 FNYEAQ. This CDR3 has 14 amino acids. Based on the CDR3 plus reference TRBV7-6 and TRBJ1-1, the full variable domain is GAGVSQSPRYKVTKRGQDVALRCDPISGHVSLYWYRQALGQGPEFLTYFNYEAQQDKSGLPNDRFSAERPEGSISTLTIQRTEQRDSAMYRCASSLAGTNTEAFFGQGTRLTVV.

V gene TRBV19 combines with J gene TRBJ2-3; TCRdb picks TRBD1, but there is no DNA to check that call. This CDR3 spans 14 amino acids. CDR1 is LNHDA and CDR2 is SQIVND in the germline V gene (reference sequence). CDR3 loop: CASSMTGITDTQYF.